The rows below give T cell receptor beta chains drawn from one sample of a study of CD8+CD57+ T cells in acquired aplastic anemia. From the reads, TCRdb called clonotypes with MiXCR, one entry per CDR3 protein. The data hold approximately 150,000 distinct CDR3 sequences, with 40% to 55% observed a single time. The source material was sorted CD4+, CD8+, or CD8+CD57+ T cells (not recorded which) from PBMCs. The receptors come from a human donor with aplastic anemia. Both conserved end residues are part of each CDR3. The D gene is left open where the match is weak. Clone size appears in some rows only: once, few, many, or a class for an expanded clone.

j_call v_call d_call clone_size cdr3_nt cdr3_aa
TRBJ1-1 TRBV11-2 . many TGTGCCAGCAGCTTAGCCCCAGGATACACTGAAGCTTTCTTT CASSLAPGYTEAFF
TRBJ2-7 TRBV6-1 TRBD1 many TGTGCCAGCAGAACTACGGACAGGGGCGGTTTCCACCAGTACTTC CASRTTDRGGFHQYF
TRBJ2-7 TRBV29-1 TRBD2 . TGCAGCAGTGATAGCGGGGGGCCCTACGAGCAGTACTTC CSSDSGGPYEQYF
TRBJ2-5 TRBV20-1 . medium-sized TGCAGTGGAGTGGGAGGACGAGAGACCCAGTACTTC CSGVGGRETQYF
TRBJ2-1 TRBV20-1 TRBD2 . TGCAGTGCTTCAGCGGGAGACTACAATGAGCAGTTCTTC CSASAGDYNEQFF
TRBJ2-2 TRBV7-8 TRBD2 many TGTGCCAGCAGCTTAAGCGGGGGGACCACCGGGGAGCTGTTTTTT CASSLSGGTTGELFF
TRBJ2-7 TRBV7-2 TRBD1 many TGTGCCAGCAGCTTAAGCGGACAGGCGGGCGAGCAGTACTTC CASSLSGQAGEQYF
TRBJ2-7 TRBV15 TRBD2 . TGTGCCACCAGCAAAAGGACTAGCGGGGTCCAGTTATACGAGCAGTACTTC CATSKRTSGVQLYEQYF
TRBJ2-5 TRBV20-1 . many TGCAGTGCTAGAGATGGGATGCGGGGGCCCGATGGGACCCAGTACTTC CSARDGMRGPDGTQYF
TRBJ2-4 TRBV5-6 TRBD1 . TGTGCCAGCAGCACCTTAGGACAGGGGAGTCTAGCCAAAAACATTCAGTACTTC CASSTLGQGSLAKNIQYF
TRBJ1-1 TRBV2 TRBD1 . TGTGCCAGCAGACTAGGACAGGGGGCGGGAGCTTTCTTT CASRLGQGAGAFF
TRBJ2-2 TRBV4-2 TRBD2 few TGTGCCAGCAGCGCCCCGAGGCGGGGGGCCGCGGGCACCGGGGAGCTGTTTTTT CASSAPRRGAAGTGELFF
TRBJ2-7 TRBV6-1 . many TGTGCCAGCAGCCAACAGCCCGGGACACCTTCTTACTCCTACGAGCAGTACTTC CASSQQPGTPSYSYEQYF
TRBJ1-5 TRBV6-1 TRBD1 . TGTGCCAGCAGTGCTGGGACAGGGCTGAGAAGCAATCAGCCCCAGCATTTT CASSAGTGLRSNQPQHF
TRBJ1-4 TRBV7-9 . . TGTGCCAGCTTAGGATCCTTCGGAGAAAAACTGTTTTTT CASLGSFGEKLFF
TRBJ2-7 TRBV4-1 TRBD1 many TGCGCCAGCAGCCACCCCGGGACAGGGACCTACGAGCAGTACTTC CASSHPGTGTYEQYF
TRBJ2-3 TRBV7-3 . many TGTGCCAGCAGCCTGGGTATGGCACGCACAGATACGCAGTATTTT CASSLGMARTDTQYF
TRBJ1-6 TRBV20-1 . many TGCAGTGCTACCCGAGACGTATATGGACCCCTCCACTTT CSATRDVYGPLHF
TRBJ2-2 TRBV19 . . TGTGCCAGTACCACCACAGAGAGGGAGCTGTTTTTT CASTTTERELFF
TRBJ2-1 TRBV10-3 TRBD2 . TGTGCCAGCCAGACTAGCGGGGGTCCTGAGCAGTTCTTC CASQTSGGPEQFF
TRBJ2-1 TRBV6-1 TRBD2 many TGTGCCAGCAGCCCAGGACTAGCGGGGGGGAATGAGCAGTTCTTC CASSPGLAGGNEQFF
TRBJ1-6 TRBV10-3 . . TGTGCCATCAGGGGGACCGTCGTGGGACCACCCCTCCACTTT CAIRGTVVGPPLHF
TRBJ1-1 TRBV10-3 . many TGTGCCATCAGCGCCGGGGCCACAGGACTGAACACTGAAGCTTTCTTT CAISAGATGLNTEAFF
TRBJ2-3 TRBV19 . . TGTGCCAGTAGTATTGGCCAGGGCACAGATACGCAGTATTTT CASSIGQGTDTQYF
TRBJ2-3 TRBV18 . few TGTGCCAGCTCACCCGACTCTGATACGCAGTATTTT CASSPDSDTQYF
TRBJ1-5 TRBV9 . . TGTGCCAGCAGCGTTGGGTATGAGGTCTATCAGCCCCAGCATTTT CASSVGYEVYQPQHF
TRBJ2-5 TRBV6-2/TRBV6-3 TRBD2 few TGTGCCAGCAGTTACCCCCCCGGGTTCCGGGGGGTAGAGACCCAGTACTTC CASSYPPGFRGVETQYF
TRBJ1-1 TRBV7-9 . . TGTGCCAACAGCCTAACAGTCGGCACTGGAGCTTTCTTT CANSLTVGTGAFF
TRBJ1-1 TRBV4-1 . once TGTGCCAGCAGCCAAGAGGGGGGAATGGGGAACACTGAAGCTTTCTTT CASSQEGGMGNTEAFF
TRBJ1-1 TRBV29-1 TRBD1 . TGCAGCGTGGGGACAGGGGCCACTGAAGCTTTCTTT CSVGTGATEAFF
TRBJ2-1 TRBV4-2 TRBD1 few TGTGCCAGCAGCCAAGACTTGACAGGGGGAAACAATGAGCAGTTCTTC CASSQDLTGGNNEQFF
TRBJ2-5 TRBV7-2 . . TGTGCCAGCAGCTTAGATGGGCTAGCGGAGACCCAGTACTTC CASSLDGLAETQYF
TRBJ1-1 TRBV6-1 . few TGTGCCAGCAGGGGCCTAGGGGTCAACACTGAAGCTTTCTTT CASRGLGVNTEAFF
TRBJ1-1 TRBV20-1 . . TGCAGTGCTAGCCAACAGCAAGTCGCGAACACTGAAGCTTTCTTT CSASQQQVANTEAFF
TRBJ2-7 TRBV7-9 . . TGTGCCAGCAGCACCTCGGCAGGTAGCTCCTACGAGCAGTACTTC CASSTSAGSSYEQYF
TRBJ1-6 TRBV15 . many TGTGCCACCAGCAGAGGGGACGGAGGGAATTCACCCCTCCACTTT CATSRGDGGNSPLHF
TRBJ2-5 TRBV7-2 TRBD1 many TGTGCCAGCAGCTTGGTAGGGACAGGGGGCGCGGAGACCCAGTACTTC CASSLVGTGGAETQYF
TRBJ1-3 TRBV11-1 TRBD1 . TGTGCCAGCAGCTTAGCGCTCCAGGGGGAGCGGAACACCATATATTTT CASSLALQGERNTIYF
TRBJ2-6 TRBV6-5 . many TGTGCCAGCAGTTACGAGACTTCTGGGGCCAACGTCCTGACTTTC CASSYETSGANVLTF